These 28 T cell receptor beta chains originate from one sample sequenced in a study of OX40 agonist ivuxolimab in advanced cancers. The method behind the library was the immunoSEQ multiplex PCR assay. TCRdb took this table from immuneACCESS and kept in-frame rearrangements with V and J called. Such tables lack part of the clones; where checked against another copy, unresolved V genes explain under half of the gap, and the rest is unexplained. The sample yields more than 75,000 clones; around 85% were counted once. The top ten clones comprise approximately 0.22% of the sample. Here the sequenced sample was CD4+ or CD8+ T cells sorted from blood, taken in a trial of the OX40 agonist ivuxolimab. Receptors originate from an adult with an advanced solid tumor such as melanoma, head and neck, liver or kidney cancer.

This chain joins TRBV19 and TRBJ1-6; 10 bases fit TRBD1. Trimming removed 6 bases from V and 8 bases from J; junction bases left unmatched: 7. CDR1 LNHDA and CDR2 SQIVND come from the germline V gene (reference sequence). This CDR3 comprises 15 residues. The CDR3 coding sequence is TGTGCCAGTAGAAGAACTGGGACAGGGGATTCACCCCTCCACTTT. Its protein is CASRRTGTGDSPLHF.

The chain couples TRBV28 to TRBJ1-4; tentative D call: TRBD1 (6 bases). Germline-derived CDR1 and CDR2 are MDHEN and SYDVKM. This CDR3 contains 15 residues. V was pared by 8 bases and J by 7 bases, with 20 bases between. The CDR3 DNA reads as TGTGCCAGCTCTCGAGGAGGGGGAACGATTGAAAAACTGTTTTTT. This translates into CASSRGGGTIEKLFF.

CDR3 sequence (DNA): TGTGCCAGCAAGTGGTATACGGTGGGCAATCAGCCCCAGCATTTT. It specifies CASKWYTVGNQPQHF. The V call is TRBV28, the J call TRBJ1-5; D remains unclear. In germline, CDR1 is MDHEN, CDR2 SYDVKM. This CDR3 has 15 residues. V dropped 7 bases and J dropped 2 bases, with 15 bases sitting between them.

The chain links TRBV5-4 to TRBJ1-2; 9 bases fit TRBD1. After removal of 4 bases from V and 6 bases from J, the junction contained 13 bases not matched to a gene. There are 16 residues in the CDR3. Germline V gene lookup returns CDR1 SGHNT and CDR2 YYREEE (reference sequence). The CDR3 sequence: CASSNPPGQGGDGYTF. The DNA of the CDR3 is TGTGCCAGCAGCAATCCCCCGGGACAGGGTGGAGATGGCTACACCTTC.

J is TRBJ2-5 and V is TRBV30, with D perhaps being TRBD1 or TRBD2 (5 bases each). CDR1 is GTSNPN, CDR2 SVGIG, per germline (reference sequence). Deletions cut 3 bases from V and 5 bases from J, with 13 bases between. The length of the CDR3 is 13 residues. The CDR3 reads CAWRSKGRETQYF. Written as DNA, the CDR3 is TGTGCCTGGAGGTCAAAGGGACGCGAGACCCAGTACTTC.

The genes are TRBV28 and TRBJ2-7; 7 bases are a match to TRBD1. The V and J ends lost 3 bases and 0 bases, in that order; junction bases with no gene match: 14. Per germline, CDR1 MDHEN and CDR2 SYDVKM. The CDR3 covers 18 residues. For the CDR3, the DNA is TGTGCCAGCAGTTTGTTTTCGGCCCCAGGGGGATACTCCTACGAGCAGTACTTC. This codes for CASSLFSAPGGYSYEQYF.

This chain uses TRBV21-1 with TRBJ2-7; TRBD2, the table's D call, was not compared with the DNA. TRBV21-1 has pseudogene status. The CDR3 runs to 16 residues. CDR3 in DNA: TGTGCCAGCAGCAAAGCGGAAGCGGCGCCCCTCTACGAGCAGTACGTC. Its translation is CASSKAEAAPLYEQYV.

The chain carries TRBV6-1 and TRBJ1-1, with D unclear. Deletions cut 3 bases from V and 1 base from J, with 6 bases between. The CDR3 is 13 residues long. From germline, CDR1 is MNHNS and CDR2 SASEGT. The CDR3 nucleotides read TGTGCCAGCAGTGACCTGCGGAACACTGAAGCTTTCTTT. It encodes CASSDLRNTEAFF.

The chain employs TRBV20-1 and TRBJ2-1, with 7 bases lining up with TRBD1. Trimming cost V 8 bases and J 7 bases; bases outside gene matches: 5. The V gene's germline CDR1 is DFQATT and CDR2 SNEGSKA (reference sequence). There are 11 residues in the CDR3. The CDR3 DNA is TGCAGTTATGACAGGGAAAATGAGCAGTTCTTC. Its protein product is CSYDRENEQFF.

The gene calls are TRBV7-2 and TRBJ1-4; the D is unclear. This CDR3 region has 14 residues. Germline CDR1 is SGHTA and CDR2 is FQGNSA. Trimming removed 1 base at V and 7 bases at J, with 10 bases between. This chain's CDR3 is CASSLGSPGEKLFF. The CDR3 DNA reads TGTGCCAGCAGCTTAGGCTCACCCGGTGAAAAACTGTTTTTT.

The chain employs TRBV7-3 and TRBJ2-6, with 7 positions matching TRBD1. There are 16 residues in the CDR3. The trim removed 7 bases at V and 0 bases at J, leaving 6 bases unmatched. Germline V lookup: CDR1 SGHTA, CDR2 FQGTGA. The CDR3 loop reads CASTTQGVSGANVLTF. The CDR3 DNA is TGTGCCAGCACCACCCAGGGGGTCTCTGGGGCCAACGTCCTGACTTTC. The full variable domain, with the rest looked up from reference TRBV7-3 and TRBJ2-6, is GAGVSQTPSNKVTEKGKYVELRCDPISGHTALYWYRQSLGQGPEFLIYFQGTGAADDSGLPNDRFFAVRPEGSVSTLKIQRTERGDSAVYLCASTTQGVSGANVLTFGAGSRLTVL.

This sequence joins TRBV7-3 and TRBJ2-2; D is unresolved. Germline lookup yields CDR1 SGHTA and CDR2 FQGTGA. V was clipped by 5 bases and J by 6 bases, with 10 bases between them. This CDR3 contains 13 residues. The CDR3 nucleotides are TGTGCCAGCAGCCTTCTTTGGTCCGGGGAGCTGTTTTTT. Protein product: CASSLLWSGELFF.

The chain couples TRBV2 to TRBJ1-2; D possibly corresponds to TRBD1 (5 bases). Germline V gives CDR1 SNHLY, CDR2 FYNNEI. The CDR3 totals 15 residues. V was pared by 2 bases and J by 5 bases, with 15 bases between. The CDR3 DNA reads TGTGCCAGCAGTGAAACGGGGACCCGAGGGTATGGCTACACCTTC. Its translation is CASSETGTRGYGYTF. Full variable domain (remainder filled in from reference TRBV2 and TRBJ1-2): EPEVTQTPSHQVTQMGQEVILRCVPISNHLYFYWYRQILGQKVEFLVSFYNNEISEKSEIFDDQFSVERPDGSNFTLKIRSTKLEDSAMYFCASSETGTRGYGYTFGSGTRLTVV.

The chain uses TRBV5-1 and TRBJ1-4; D unresolved. CDR1 and CDR2 (germline): SGHRS, YFSETQ. Trimming took 3 bases from V and 3 from J, leaving 12 bases between them. This CDR3 is 15 amino acids long. The CDR3 is CASSSARFPNEKLFF. In DNA form, the CDR3 reads TGCGCCAGCAGCTCGGCCAGGTTTCCTAATGAAAAACTGTTTTTT.

In nucleotides, the CDR3 is TGTGCCTGGAGTTCTCAGGGTAGCTACACCTTC. Its translation: CAWSSQGSYTF. This chain uses TRBV30 with TRBJ1-2; tentatively, D is TRBD1 (5 bases). The CDR3 is made up of 11 amino acids. Looked up from germline, CDR1 is GTSNPN and CDR2 is SVGIG (reference sequence). Between the trimmed V and J ends, which lost 2 bases and 9 bases, there was a span of 10 bases.

This chain joins TRBV19 and TRBJ1-5, with a possible D match to TRBD1 (5 bases). V was pared by 2 bases and J by 3 bases, with 17 bases between. The V gene's germline CDR1 is LNHDA and CDR2 SQIVND (reference sequence). The CDR3 contains 17 residues. CDR3 nucleotides: TGTGCCAGTAGTATATCCTGGATGAGACAGAACAATCAGCCCCAGCATTTT. Its translation is CASSISWMRQNNQPQHF.

The V gene is TRBV5-5, the J gene TRBJ1-4; D remains ambiguous. Germline V gene data show CDR1 as SGHKS and CDR2 as YYEKEE (reference sequence). The CDR3 has 13 amino acids. V lost 4 bases, J lost 6 bases, and 10 bases lay in between. CDR3 in DNA: TGTGCCAGCAGCCCCCTGTGGTATGAAAAACTGTTTTTT. This gives the protein CASSPLWYEKLFF.

The V gene is TRBV5-1, the J gene TRBJ1-1; TRBD1 might be the D (5 bases). The V gene lost 8 bases and the J gene lost 1 base, with 18 bases spanning the gap. CDR3 size: 15 residues. Germline values: CDR1 SGHRS, CDR2 YFSETQ. The CDR3 sequence: CASTIGGIKNTEAFF. The CDR3 nucleotides are TGCGCCAGTACCATCGGGGGTATAAAGAACACTGAAGCTTTCTTT. Complete variable domain (other parts from reference TRBV5-1 and TRBJ1-1): KAGVTQTPRYLIKTRGQQVTLSCSPISGHRSVSWYQQTPGQGLQFLFEYFSETQRNKGNFPGRFSGRQFSNSRSEMNVSTLELGDSALYLCASTIGGIKNTEAFFGQGTRLTVV.

This chain uses TRBV7-9 with TRBJ1-1; no clear D. The CDR3 extends over 13 amino acids. Germline V lookup: CDR1 SEHNR, CDR2 FQNEAQ (reference sequence). Trimming pared 4 bases from V and 1 base from J, leaving 7 bases between. The CDR3 loop reads CASSSRSNTEAFF. The CDR3, as DNA: TGTGCCAGCAGCTCCAGGTCGAACACTGAAGCTTTCTTT.

This clone was observed a few times. V and J are TRBV6-6 and TRBJ1-4; D gene unclear. Trimming cost V 5 bases and J 8 bases, with 15 bases left between them. Germline CDR1 is MNHNY and CDR2 is SVGAGI (reference sequence). The CDR3 totals 14 residues. This chain's CDR3 is CASSRTGPEEKLFF. Written as DNA, the CDR3 is TGTGCCAGCAGTAGGACTGGGCCGGAGGAAAAACTGTTTTTT.

The chain carries TRBV4-1 and TRBJ2-2; D perhaps matches TRBD2 (6 bases). In germline, CDR1 is MGHRA, CDR2 YSYEKL. The V end lost 0 bases, the J end lost 3 bases, and 17 bases lay between the germline ends. There are 18 residues in the CDR3. The CDR3 region has the DNA TGCGCCAGCAGCCAAGAACGTCGCTCGGGAGCAGACACCGGGGAGCTGTTTTTT. Translating gives CASSQERRSGADTGELFF.

The chain has TRBV30 and TRBJ2-7; TRBD2 is a possible D gene (6 bases). The CDR3 length is 16 residues. CDR1 is GTSNPN and CDR2 is SVGIG in the germline V gene (reference sequence). V was trimmed by 6 bases and J by 2 bases, leaving 23 bases between them. CDR3 loop: CACKKSGASVTYEQYF. CDR3 coding DNA: TGTGCCTGCAAAAAGTCGGGAGCTAGCGTTACCTACGAGCAGTACTTC.

This chain joins TRBV28 and TRBJ2-2, with 8 bases identical to TRBD1. The length of the CDR3 is 17 residues. V lost 6 bases and J lost 0; bases outside the gene matches: 9. Germline V lookup: CDR1 MDHEN, CDR2 SYDVKM. Here the CDR3 reads CASRTEMDRANTGELFF. DNA for the CDR3: TGTGCCAGCAGGACAGAAATGGACAGGGCGAACACCGGGGAGCTGTTTTTT.

This clone showed up just once. The chain is built from TRBV9 and TRBJ1-5, with D possibly matching TRBD1 (5 bases). V lost 2 bases to trimming and J lost 0 bases, with 9 bases between them. This CDR3 is 15 amino acids long. The germline CDR1 and CDR2 sequences are SGDLS and YYNGEE. The CDR3 bases are TGTGCCAGCAGCGTTGAGGGGAATAGCAATCAGCCCCAGCATTTT. This sequence encodes CASSVEGNSNQPQHF.

The chain joins TRBV30 to TRBJ2-2; D call uncertain. In germline, CDR1 is GTSNPN, CDR2 SVGIG (reference sequence). V lost 2 bases, J lost 5 bases, and 9 bases lay in between. CDR3 length equals 13 residues. For the CDR3, the DNA is TGTGCCTGGAGTCGCCGTGATACCGGGGAGCTGTTTTTT. Protein sequence: CAWSRRDTGELFF.

The chain employs TRBV5-1 and TRBJ2-3; D unclear. Germline V gene sequence: CDR1 SGHRS, CDR2 YFSETQ. The V and J ends lost 2 bases and 6 bases respectively, with 19 bases between them. The CDR3 loop spans 16 amino acids. The CDR3 loop reads CASSLSTALGGDTQYF. The CDR3 DNA reads as TGCGCCAGCAGCTTATCCACAGCGTTGGGTGGGGATACGCAGTATTTT.

The V call is TRBV6-5, the J call TRBJ2-1; D uncertain. The CDR3 extends over 14 amino acids. The V and J ends lost 9 bases and 0 bases respectively, with 12 bases between them. Per the germline V gene, CDR1 is MNHEY and CDR2 is SVGAGI. The CDR3: CASRLRSSYNEQFF. The CDR3 DNA reads as TGTGCCAGTCGACTCCGGAGCTCCTACAATGAGCAGTTCTTC.

The chain carries TRBV10-3 and TRBJ2-5; D possibly uses TRBD1 or TRBD2 (5 bases each). V was pared by 7 bases and J by 2 bases, with 11 bases between. Looked up from germline, CDR1 is ENHRY and CDR2 is SYGVKD. The CDR3 spans 13 residues. The CDR3 protein is CAIMGTEQETQYF. In DNA form, the CDR3 reads TGTGCCATCATGGGGACGGAACAAGAGACCCAGTACTTC.